This T cell receptor (beta chain) was observed in a study of early T cells in non-severe SARS-CoV-2 infection. On the study more broadly: Investigators sequenced bulk RNA drawn from unsorted whole blood, and chains remained unpaired.

As regards this clonotype: The target antigen is unknown.

The library protocol tagged individual cDNA molecules with unique molecular identifiers. MiXCR was run by TCRdb on the 5' RACE reads, yielding one entry per CDR3 protein. The table includes tens of thousands of distinct CDR3 sequences, around 9.3% detected once. The germline V gene encodes CDR1 SGHAT and CDR2 FQDESV (reference sequence). After removal of 5 bases from V and 1 base from J, the junction contained 7 bases not matched to a gene. The CDR3 runs to 16 residues. Study-wide points: Using VDJdb, the matching emphasized anti-spike CD8 responses while missing private and CD4 specificities.

This chain links TRBV11-1 with TRBJ2-7; 11 bases are a match to TRBD2. The origin of this receptor is an adult who was a healthcare worker with PCR-confirmed SARS-CoV-2 infection or an uninfected control (not recorded which). Sequencing used whole blood. The CDR3 here is CASSATSGSMSYEQYF. The CDR3 bases are TGTGCCAGCAGCGCAACTAGCGGGAGTATGTCCTACGAGCAGTACTTC.